This T cell receptor beta chain is drawn from a study of blood T cell repertoires in COVID-19. Study-level background: Material from acute and convalescent COVID-19 was sourced from the United States, Italy and Spain.

Under the authors' procedure: By means of reference gene primer amplification, nucleated cell counts were estimated. The table came from immunoSEQ multiplex PCR; TCRdb's copy has only in-frame clones and leaves some out. The DNA gave D and trimming, while V, J and clone size come from that table. The top ten hold 6.2% of the sample, which has about 190,000 clones, roughly 84% seen once. Material for sequencing was peripheral blood. The source is a woman between 40 and 55 years old who had recovered from COVID-19.

DNA for the CDR3: TGTGCCAGCAGCTTAAGCGGGGGGCTGCGGGAGCAGTACTTC. Translation: CASSLSGGLREQYF. The chain joins TRBV7-2 to TRBJ2-7, with 9 bases fitting TRBD2. With V trimmed by 2 bases and J by 7 bases, 6 bases remained unmatched. Germline V CDR1 and CDR2: SGHTA, FQGNSA. The CDR3 extends over 14 amino acids. Looking up the rest from reference TRBV7-2 and TRBJ2-7 gives the full variable domain: GAGVSQSPSNKVTEKGKDVELRCDPISGHTALYWYRQSLGQGLEFLIYFQGNSAPDKSGLPSDRFSAERTGGSVSTLTIQRTQQEDSAVYLCASSLSGGLREQYFGPGTRLTVT.